The next 12 T cell receptor beta chains were all read from a single sample in a study of OX40 agonist ivuxolimab in advanced cancers. Profiled with immunoSEQ multiplex PCR; TCRdb holds only in-frame clones, not every one. The sample contains about 91,000 clones, 85% to 90% of which appear only once. The specimen comprised CD4+ or CD8+ T cells sorted from blood, sampled in a trial of the OX40 agonist ivuxolimab. The receptors come from an adult with an advanced solid tumor such as melanoma, head and neck, liver or kidney cancer.

This clone was seen only a few times. The chain links TRBV30 to TRBJ2-6; no definite D call. The germline V and J ends were trimmed by 5 bases and 5 bases, with 10 bases remaining between them. Germline CDR1 GTSNPN, CDR2 SVGIG (reference sequence). The CDR3 runs 13 residues. The CDR3 spells CAWGPPWANVLTF. In DNA form, the CDR3 reads TGTGCCTGGGGACCGCCGTGGGCCAACGTCCTGACTTTC. Together with reference TRBV30 and TRBJ2-6, the CDR3 gives the full variable domain: SQTIHQWPATLVQPVGSPLSLECTVEGTSNPNLYWYRQAAGRGLQLLFYSVGIGQISSEVPQNLSASRPQDRQFILSSKKLLLSDSGFYLCAWGPPWANVLTFGAGSRLTVL.

The rearrangement joins TRBV6-5 to TRBJ1-1; D possibly corresponds to TRBD1 (5 bases). CDR3 length: 15 residues. V was cut by 0 bases and J by 5 bases, with 13 bases left in between. Germline values: CDR1 MNHEY, CDR2 SVGAGI. CDR3: CASSYSTAGGTEAFF. The CDR3 nucleotides are TGTGCCAGCAGTTACTCGACAGCCGGCGGGACTGAAGCTTTCTTT.

The V call is TRBV20-1, the J call TRBJ2-7; D is perhaps TRBD2 (5 bases). Trimming stripped 5 bases from V and 6 bases from J, with 11 bases between. Germline CDR1 reads DFQATT; CDR2 reads SNEGSKA (reference sequence). The CDR3 has 11 residues. The CDR3 bases are TGCAGTGCTTCGGACGGAGGCGAGCAGTACTTC. As protein: CSASDGGEQYF.

This chain uses TRBV5-1 with TRBJ2-7; 11 nucleotides line up with TRBD2. This CDR3 comprises 15 residues. Germline CDR1 is SGHRS and CDR2 is YFSETQ. The J segment lost 2 bases and the V segment lost 4 bases, leaving 5 bases of the junction unmatched. CDR3 residues: CASSPGLAGPYEQYF. The CDR3 coding sequence is TGCGCCAGCAGCCCCGGACTAGCGGGCCCCTACGAGCAGTACTTC.

V and J are TRBV7-9 and TRBJ2-5; no reliable D call. CDR3 length equals 13 residues. Between the trimmed V and J ends, which lost 6 bases and 5 bases, there was a span of 13 bases. Germline V gene lookup returns CDR1 SEHNR and CDR2 FQNEAQ (reference sequence). The CDR3 reads CASRKLSAETQYF. The CDR3 coding sequence is TGTGCCAGCAGAAAGCTGTCGGCGGAGACCCAGTACTTC.

This clone was counted a single time. The chain employs TRBV5-4 and TRBJ2-3; a weak D match, TRBD2 (6 bases). Germline values: CDR1 SGHNT, CDR2 YYREEE (reference sequence). V shed 3 bases and J shed 5 bases, with 16 bases lying between them. CDR3 length: 15 residues. CDR3 in amino acids: CASSSAGRLGDTQYF. CDR3 DNA sequence: TGTGCCAGCAGCTCCGCGGGGAGGTTGGGAGATACGCAGTATTTT.

The chain couples TRBV11-2 to TRBJ2-5; TRBD1 matches at 8 bases. The CDR3 loop spans 15 amino acids. V gave up 5 bases and J gave up 5 bases; unmatched junction bases: 10. Germline assignment: CDR1 SGHAT and CDR2 FQNNGV. The CDR3: CASSSGTGGMETQYF. The DNA of the CDR3 is TGTGCCAGCAGCAGTGGTACAGGGGGGATGGAGACCCAGTACTTC. Combining the CDR3 with reference TRBV11-2 and TRBJ2-5 gives the whole variable domain EAGVAQSPRYKIIEKRQSVAFWCNPISGHATLYWYQQILGQGPKLLIQFQNNGVVDDSQLPKDRFSAERLKGVDSTLKIQPAKLEDSAVYLCASSSGTGGMETQYFGPGTRLLVL.

The chain carries TRBV6-6 and TRBJ2-7; TRBD1 matches 10 bases. Looked up from germline, CDR1 is MNHNY and CDR2 is SVGAGI (reference sequence). V dropped 9 bases and J dropped 5; count of bases not matched to a gene: 7. CDR3 length: 13 residues. CDR3 DNA: TGTGCCAGTTCCCGGGACAGGGGCCACGAGCAGTACTTC. Translated, it gives CASSRDRGHEQYF.

The chain employs TRBV28 and TRBJ1-2; 8 positions match TRBD1. From germline, CDR1 is MDHEN and CDR2 SYDVKM. The CDR3 sequence is 13 residues long. The junction had 6 bases not matched to a gene; V was cut back by 6 bases and J by 6 bases. The CDR3: CASRTQGADGYTF. The CDR3, as DNA: TGTGCCAGCAGAACGCAGGGGGCGGATGGCTACACCTTC.

The chain is built from TRBV15 and TRBJ2-5, with 14 bases lining up with TRBD2. CDR1 LNHNV and CDR2 YYDKDF come from the germline V gene (reference sequence). The CDR3 spans 18 residues. Trimming cost V 2 bases and J 4 bases; bases outside gene matches: 9. The DNA for the CDR3 is TGTGCCACCAGCAGAATAGGACTAGCGGGAGGTTCAGGAGAGACCCAGTACTTC. Protein product: CATSRIGLAGGSGETQYF. The full variable domain, its missing parts supplied by reference TRBV15 and TRBJ2-5, is DAMVIQNPRYQVTQFGKPVTLSCSQTLNHNVMYWYQQKSSQAPKLLFHYYDKDFNNEADTPDNFQSRRPNTSFCFLDIRSPGLGDTAMYLCATSRIGLAGGSGETQYFGPGTRLLVL.

The rearrangement uses TRBV27 and TRBJ2-1, with TRBD1 identical over 7 bases. This CDR3 is built from 16 residues. Per the germline V gene, CDR1 is MNHEY and CDR2 is SMNVEV (reference sequence). J was trimmed by 1 base and V by 8 bases; bases with no gene match: 11. CDR3 residues: CASSLGQPQSYNEQFF. The CDR3 bases are TGTGCCAGCTCCTTGGGACAGCCGCAATCCTACAATGAGCAGTTCTTC.

The chain is built from TRBV18 and TRBJ2-7; 8 bases line up with TRBD1. The CDR3 is 13 amino acids. V dropped 3 bases and J dropped 2; count of bases not matched to a gene: 0. Germline lookup yields CDR1 KGHSH and CDR2 LQKENI. The CDR3, as DNA: TGTGCCAGCTCACCGGACAGGGCCTACGAGCAGTACTTC. This encodes CASSPDRAYEQYF.